This note documents a single TCR beta chain sequence. Its antigen is not identified. Possible read error: a much larger clone is one base away. The record originates from a study of glioma-infiltrating T cells. About the research overall: WHO grade II oligodendrogliomas or astrocytomas, plus non-recurrent WHO grade IV glioblastomas, were sampled. Blood libraries targeted about 4- to 10-fold coverage of about a million T cells.

The CDR3 spans 11 residues. The germline V gene has CDR1 MDHEN and CDR2 SYDVKM. V was cut by 10 bases and J by 2 bases, with 7 bases left in between. The study's findings and limits: Tissue-blood divergence was below expectation in non-neoplastic patients, above in gliomas. Signature shared blood CDR3 motifs were enriched in low-divergence and depleted in high-divergence patients.

Using RNA template, CDR3s of TCR alpha and beta were amplified with iRepertoire arm-PCR. TCRdb reprocessed the multiplex PCR reads via MiXCR and lists one record per CDR3 protein. The sample records 300,000 to 450,000 distinct CDR3 sequences, roughly two fifths being singletons. The source of this sequence is a human donor with low-grade glioma or glioblastoma, undergoing nonglioma brain surgery, or in good health (not recorded which). The specimen was glioma tissue, nonneoplastic brain tissue, or PBMCs (not recorded which). The V call is TRBV28, the J call TRBJ2-3, with D unclear. For the CDR3, the DNA is TGTGCCACGGCTCCCACAGATACGCAGTATTTT. This translates into CATAPTDTQYF.